The entry below gives a single T cell receptor (beta chain) sequence along with its context. CDR3 length equals 11 residues. CDR1 SNHLY and CDR2 FYNNEI come from the germline V gene. The V end lost 5 bases, the J end lost 4 bases, and 3 bases lay between the germline ends. The record originates from a study of shared clonotypes between healthy human individuals. The assay was carried out at the deep level. PCR replicates from unsorted PBMC used roughly 310 ng DNA, and this amount was some 30,000 T cell genomes. Unsorted PBMC DNA went through sequencing on ten immunoSEQ deep assay plates. As handled by the study authors: Filtering was not the same, since immunoSEQ gave junction-only sequences without quality scores. Sequencing used immunoSEQ multiplex PCR; TCRdb keeps in-frame clones, though not all of them. D and trimming come from the DNA, and the V and J calls and clone size come from that table. The repertoire holds 100,000 or so clones, with about half as singletons.

Input material: PBMCs. This chain joins TRBV2 and TRBJ2-1; D not resolved. This sequence originates from a woman in her thirties or forties in good health. Some clones in this sample may be carry-over from other donors' samples. This CDR3 is CASSRYNEQFF. In DNA form, the CDR3 reads TGTGCCAGCAGTCGTTACAATGAGCAGTTCTTC.